These 6 T cell receptor beta chains came from one sample sequenced in a study of blood T cell repertoires in COVID-19. Libraries were prepared by immunoSEQ multiplex PCR; TCRdb keeps only in-frame clonotypes and omits some of them. This sample carries just under 80,000 clones, roughly 78% of them seen once, and the ten largest clones take around 4.8%. Input material: peripheral blood. All receptors derive from a woman aged 70-85 years with acute or convalescent COVID-19.

The chain carries TRBV10-3 and TRBJ1-2; tentatively, D is TRBD1 (6 bases). CDR3 length: 13 amino acids. From germline, CDR1 is ENHRY and CDR2 SYGVKD. Trimming removed 6 bases at V and 8 bases at J, with 16 bases between. The CDR3 here is CAIREAGADGYTF. The CDR3 bases are TGTGCCATCAGGGAGGCGGGGGCGGACGGCTACACCTTC.

The chain is built from TRBV4-3 and TRBJ1-4; a possible D gene is TRBD1 (5 bases). The CDR3 sequence is 15 residues long. Trimming took 0 bases from V and 3 from J, leaving 8 bases between them. Germline assignment: CDR1 LGHNA and CDR2 YSLEER. CDR3 DNA: TGCGCCAGCAGCCAAGATAGGGGTCCTAATGAAAAACTGTTTTTT. Translating it yields CASSQDRGPNEKLFF.

The chain carries TRBV6-5 and TRBJ1-1, with D uncertain. Germline V gene sequence: CDR1 MNHEY, CDR2 SVGAGI. The V end lost 6 bases, the J end lost 3 bases, and 11 bases lay between the germline ends. There are 13 residues in the CDR3. The DNA for the CDR3 is TGTGCCAGCAGCCGGGGAGGATACACTGAAGCTTTCTTT. Amino acid sequence: CASSRGGYTEAFF.

The chain couples TRBV5-1 to TRBJ1-1, with 8 bases that match TRBD1. V lost 0 bases, J lost 4 bases, and 2 bases stayed unmatched. The CDR3 covers 14 residues. In germline, CDR1 is SGHRS, CDR2 YFSETQ. CDR3 nucleotide sequence: TGCGCCAGCAGCTTGGGGACAGGGTCCACTGAAGCTTTCTTT. Its translation is CASSLGTGSTEAFF. The full variable domain, completed using reference TRBV5-1 and TRBJ1-1, is KAGVTQTPRYLIKTRGQQVTLSCSPISGHRSVSWYQQTPGQGLQFLFEYFSETQRNKGNFPGRFSGRQFSNSRSEMNVSTLELGDSALYLCASSLGTGSTEAFFGQGTRLTVV.

The V call is TRBV18, the J call TRBJ1-1; a possible D gene is TRBD1 (5 bases). Germline V gene data show CDR1 as KGHSH and CDR2 as LQKENI. V lost 3 bases, J lost 2 bases, and 10 bases lay in between. CDR3 length: 14 residues. CDR3 in DNA: TGTGCCAGCTCACCCTGGGGCCTCAACACTGAAGCTTTCTTT. Translation gives CASSPWGLNTEAFF. The complete variable domain, with remaining parts taken from reference TRBV18 and TRBJ1-1, reads NAGVMQNPRHLVRRRGQEARLRCSPMKGHSHVYWYRQLPEEGLKFMVYLQKENIIDESGMPKERFSAEFPKEGPSILRIQQVVRGDSAAYFCASSPWGLNTEAFFGQGTRLTVV.

This chain connects TRBV5-6 to TRBJ1-2; TRBD1 agrees at 8 bases. From germline, CDR1 is SGHDT and CDR2 YYEEEE. With 4 bases clipped from V and 3 bases from J, the junction kept 11 bases outside the gene matches. The CDR3 spans 16 residues. The DNA of the CDR3 is TGTGCCAGCAGCAGACCGGACAGGGCCACCTACTATGGCTACACCTTC. It yields the protein CASSRPDRATYYGYTF.